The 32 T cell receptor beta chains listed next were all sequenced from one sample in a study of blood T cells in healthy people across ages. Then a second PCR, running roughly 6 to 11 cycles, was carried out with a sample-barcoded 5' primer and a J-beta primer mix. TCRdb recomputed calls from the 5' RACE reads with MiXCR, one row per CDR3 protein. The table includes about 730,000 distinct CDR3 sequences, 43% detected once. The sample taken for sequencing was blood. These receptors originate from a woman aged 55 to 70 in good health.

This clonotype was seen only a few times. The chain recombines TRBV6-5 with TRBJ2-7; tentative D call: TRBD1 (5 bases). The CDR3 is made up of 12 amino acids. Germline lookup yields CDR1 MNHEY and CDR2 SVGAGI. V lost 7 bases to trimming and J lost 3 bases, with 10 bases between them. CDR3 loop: CASMGPLYEQYF. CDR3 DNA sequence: TGTGCCAGCATGGGGCCCCTCTACGAGCAGTACTTC.

The CDR3 coding sequence is TGCAGTGTGGCCGGGGGGCCGGGAGATACGCAGTATTTT. Translating it yields CSVAGGPGDTQYF. This chain uses TRBV20-1 with TRBJ2-3, with a tentative D call TRBD2 (7 bases). The CDR3 contains 13 residues. With 7 bases removed from V and 5 bases from J, the gap between germline ends came to 16 bases. CDR1 DFQATT and CDR2 SNEGSKA come from the germline V gene (reference sequence).

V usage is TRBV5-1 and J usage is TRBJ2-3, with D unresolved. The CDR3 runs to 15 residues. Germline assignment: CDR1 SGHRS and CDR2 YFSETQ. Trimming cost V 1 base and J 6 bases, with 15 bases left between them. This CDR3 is CASSLTRPRGDTQYF. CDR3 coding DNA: TGCGCCAGCAGCTTGACACGCCCGAGAGGTGATACGCAGTATTTT.

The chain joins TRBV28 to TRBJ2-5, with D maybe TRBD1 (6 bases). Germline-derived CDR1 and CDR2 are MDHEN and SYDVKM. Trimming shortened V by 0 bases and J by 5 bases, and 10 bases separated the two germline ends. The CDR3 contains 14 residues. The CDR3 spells CASSLWKGGETQYF. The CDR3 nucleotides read TGTGCCAGCAGTTTATGGAAAGGGGGTGAGACCCAGTACTTC.

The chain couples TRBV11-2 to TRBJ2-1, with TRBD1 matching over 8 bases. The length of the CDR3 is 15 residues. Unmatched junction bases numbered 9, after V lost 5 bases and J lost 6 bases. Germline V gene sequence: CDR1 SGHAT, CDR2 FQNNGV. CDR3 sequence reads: CASSLAPTGGNEQFF. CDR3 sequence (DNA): TGTGCCAGCAGCCTCGCCCCAACAGGGGGCAATGAGCAGTTCTTC. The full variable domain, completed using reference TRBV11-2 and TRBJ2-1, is EAGVAQSPRYKIIEKRQSVAFWCNPISGHATLYWYQQILGQGPKLLIQFQNNGVVDDSQLPKDRFSAERLKGVDSTLKIQPAKLEDSAVYLCASSLAPTGGNEQFFGPGTRLTVL.

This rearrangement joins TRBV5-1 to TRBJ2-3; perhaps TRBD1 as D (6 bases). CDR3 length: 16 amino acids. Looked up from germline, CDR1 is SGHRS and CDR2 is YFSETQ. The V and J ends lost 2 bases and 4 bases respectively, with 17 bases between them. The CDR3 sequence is CASSFGETGVADTQYF. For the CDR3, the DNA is TGCGCCAGCAGCTTTGGAGAGACAGGAGTTGCAGATACGCAGTATTTT.

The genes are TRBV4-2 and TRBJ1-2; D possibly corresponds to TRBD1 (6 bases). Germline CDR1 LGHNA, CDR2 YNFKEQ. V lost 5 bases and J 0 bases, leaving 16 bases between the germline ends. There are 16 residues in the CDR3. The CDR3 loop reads CASSKDRLNPNYGYTF. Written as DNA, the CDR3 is TGTGCCAGCAGCAAGGACAGACTAAACCCTAACTATGGCTACACCTTC.

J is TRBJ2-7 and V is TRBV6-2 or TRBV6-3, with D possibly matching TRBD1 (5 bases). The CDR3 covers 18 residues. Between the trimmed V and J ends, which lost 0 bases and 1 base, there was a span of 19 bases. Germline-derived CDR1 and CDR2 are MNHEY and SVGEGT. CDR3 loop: CASSYSMDKTVGSYEQYF. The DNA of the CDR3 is TGTGCCAGCAGTTACTCGATGGACAAGACAGTCGGGTCCTACGAGCAGTACTTC.

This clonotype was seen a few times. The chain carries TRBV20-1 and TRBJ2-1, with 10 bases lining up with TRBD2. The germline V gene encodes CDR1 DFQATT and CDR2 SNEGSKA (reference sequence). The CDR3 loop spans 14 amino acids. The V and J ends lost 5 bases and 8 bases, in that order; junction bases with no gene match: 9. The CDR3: CSALTSGVRDEQFF. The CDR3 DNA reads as TGCAGTGCTCTTACTAGCGGGGTAAGGGATGAGCAGTTCTTC.

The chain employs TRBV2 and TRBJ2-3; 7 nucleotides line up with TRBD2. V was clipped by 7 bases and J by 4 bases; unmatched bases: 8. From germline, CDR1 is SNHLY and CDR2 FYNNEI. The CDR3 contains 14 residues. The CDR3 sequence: CASTKRDFPDTQYF. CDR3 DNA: TGTGCCAGCACTAAGCGGGACTTCCCAGATACGCAGTATTTT.

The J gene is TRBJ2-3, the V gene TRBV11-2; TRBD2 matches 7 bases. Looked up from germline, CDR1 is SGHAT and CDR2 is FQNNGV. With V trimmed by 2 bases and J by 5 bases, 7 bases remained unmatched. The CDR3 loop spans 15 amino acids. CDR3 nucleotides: TGTGCCAGCAGCTTAACCGAGCGGGACGGAGATACGCAGTATTTT. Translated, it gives CASSLTERDGDTQYF.

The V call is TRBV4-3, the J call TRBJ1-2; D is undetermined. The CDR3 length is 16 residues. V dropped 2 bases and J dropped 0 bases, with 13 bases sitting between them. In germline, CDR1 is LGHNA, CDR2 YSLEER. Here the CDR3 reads CASSQNDGRANYGYTF. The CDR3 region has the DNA TGCGCCAGCAGCCAAAACGACGGGCGAGCTAACTATGGCTACACCTTC.

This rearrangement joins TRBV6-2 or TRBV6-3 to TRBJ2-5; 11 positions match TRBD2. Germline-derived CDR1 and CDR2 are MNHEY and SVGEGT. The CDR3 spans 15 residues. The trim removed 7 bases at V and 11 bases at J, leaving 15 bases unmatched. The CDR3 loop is CASTRLAGQGNEQYF. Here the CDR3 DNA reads TGTGCCAGCACTCGACTAGCGGGGCAAGGGAATGAGCAGTACTTC.

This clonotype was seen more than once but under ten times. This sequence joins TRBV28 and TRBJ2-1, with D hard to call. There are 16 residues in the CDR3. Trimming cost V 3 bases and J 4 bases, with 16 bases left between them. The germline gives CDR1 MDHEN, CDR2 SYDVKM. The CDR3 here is CASSFGPRRLYNEQFF. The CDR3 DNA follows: TGTGCCAGCAGTTTTGGGCCGAGGCGGTTATACAATGAGCAGTTCTTC.

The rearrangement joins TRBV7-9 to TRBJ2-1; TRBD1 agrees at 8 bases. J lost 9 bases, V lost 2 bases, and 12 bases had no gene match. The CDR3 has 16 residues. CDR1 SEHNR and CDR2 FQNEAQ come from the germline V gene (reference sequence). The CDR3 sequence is CASSLIPTGGDGEQFF. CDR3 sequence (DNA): TGTGCCAGCAGCTTAATTCCCACAGGGGGTGACGGTGAGCAGTTCTTC.

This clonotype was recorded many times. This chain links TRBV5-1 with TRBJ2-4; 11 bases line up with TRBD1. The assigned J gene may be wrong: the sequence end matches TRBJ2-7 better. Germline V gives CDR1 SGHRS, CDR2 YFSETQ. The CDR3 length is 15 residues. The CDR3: CASSLAGTGGYEQYF. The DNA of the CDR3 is TGCGCCAGCAGCTTGGCCGGGACAGGGGGTTACGAGCAGTACTTC.

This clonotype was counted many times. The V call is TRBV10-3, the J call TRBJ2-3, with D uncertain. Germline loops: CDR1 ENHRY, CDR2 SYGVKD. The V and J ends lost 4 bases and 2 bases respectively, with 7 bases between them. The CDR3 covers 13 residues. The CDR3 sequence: CAISGAPTDTQYF. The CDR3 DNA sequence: TGTGCCATCAGTGGAGCCCCCACAGATACGCAGTATTTT.

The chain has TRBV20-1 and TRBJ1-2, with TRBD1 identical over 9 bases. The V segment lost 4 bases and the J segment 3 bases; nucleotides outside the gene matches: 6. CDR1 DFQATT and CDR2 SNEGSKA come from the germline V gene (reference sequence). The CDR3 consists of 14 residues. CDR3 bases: TGCAGTGCTACTACAGGGGGCCAGGACTATGGCTACACCTTC. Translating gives CSATTGGQDYGYTF.

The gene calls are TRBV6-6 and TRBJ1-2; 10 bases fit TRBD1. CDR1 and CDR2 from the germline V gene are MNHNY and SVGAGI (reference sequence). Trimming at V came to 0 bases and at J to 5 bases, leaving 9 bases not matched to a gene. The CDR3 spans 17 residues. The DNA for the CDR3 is TGTGCCAGCAGTTACTCAGGAGGGACAGGGGCAGGTTATGGCTACACCTTC. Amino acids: CASSYSGGTGAGYGYTF.

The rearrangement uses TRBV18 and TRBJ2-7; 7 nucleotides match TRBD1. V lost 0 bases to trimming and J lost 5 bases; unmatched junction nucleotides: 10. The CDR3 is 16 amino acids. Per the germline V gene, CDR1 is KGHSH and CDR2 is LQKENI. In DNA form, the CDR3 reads TGTGCCAGCTCACCACCGAGAGGGCAGGGGGTCGACGAGCAGTACTTC. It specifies CASSPPRGQGVDEQYF. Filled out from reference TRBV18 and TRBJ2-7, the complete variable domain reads NAGVMQNPRHLVRRRGQEARLRCSPMKGHSHVYWYRQLPEEGLKFMVYLQKENIIDESGMPKERFSAEFPKEGPSILRIQQVVRGDSAAYFCASSPPRGQGVDEQYFGPGTRLTVT.

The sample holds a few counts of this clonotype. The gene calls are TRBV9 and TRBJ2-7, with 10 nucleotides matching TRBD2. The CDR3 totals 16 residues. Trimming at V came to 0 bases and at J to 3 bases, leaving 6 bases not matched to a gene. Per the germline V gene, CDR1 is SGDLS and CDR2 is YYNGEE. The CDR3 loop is CASSVDEAGGRYEQYF. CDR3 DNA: TGTGCCAGCAGCGTAGACGAAGCGGGAGGGCGCTACGAGCAGTACTTC.

As DNA, the CDR3 is TGTGCCAGCACCAACGGGGTAGTGGAGACCCAGTACTTC. Translation: CASTNGVVETQYF. V and J are TRBV6-6 and TRBJ2-5; TRBD2 is a possible D gene (5 bases). Trimming left V 7 bases short and J 5 bases short, with 14 bases between. The CDR3 has 13 amino acids. Per germline, CDR1 MNHNY and CDR2 SVGAGI (reference sequence).

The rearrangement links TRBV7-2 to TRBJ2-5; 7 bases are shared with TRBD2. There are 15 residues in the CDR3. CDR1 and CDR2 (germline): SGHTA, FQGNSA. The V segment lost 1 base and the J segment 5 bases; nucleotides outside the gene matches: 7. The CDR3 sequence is CASSLEPGDYETQYF. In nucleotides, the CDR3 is TGTGCCAGCAGCTTAGAACCGGGGGACTACGAGACCCAGTACTTC.

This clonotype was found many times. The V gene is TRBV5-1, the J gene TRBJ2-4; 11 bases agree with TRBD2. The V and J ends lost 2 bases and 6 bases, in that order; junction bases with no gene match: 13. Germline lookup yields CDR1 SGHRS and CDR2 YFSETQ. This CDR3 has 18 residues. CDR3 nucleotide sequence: TGCGCCAGCAGCTTAACGGGACTAGCGGAAAGGGGGAGAAACATTCAGTACTTC. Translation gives CASSLTGLAERGRNIQYF. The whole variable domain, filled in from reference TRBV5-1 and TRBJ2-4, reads KAGVTQTPRYLIKTRGQQVTLSCSPISGHRSVSWYQQTPGQGLQFLFEYFSETQRNKGNFPGRFSGRQFSNSRSEMNVSTLELGDSALYLCASSLTGLAERGRNIQYFGAGTRLSVL.

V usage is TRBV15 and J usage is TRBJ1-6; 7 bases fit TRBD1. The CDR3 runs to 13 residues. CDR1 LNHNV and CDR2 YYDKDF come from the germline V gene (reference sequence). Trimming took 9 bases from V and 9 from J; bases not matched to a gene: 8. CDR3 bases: TGTGCCACACAACAGGGGAAGGGTTCACCCCTCCACTTT. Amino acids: CATQQGKGSPLHF. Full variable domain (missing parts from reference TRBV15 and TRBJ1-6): DAMVIQNPRYQVTQFGKPVTLSCSQTLNHNVMYWYQQKSSQAPKLLFHYYDKDFNNEADTPDNFQSRRPNTSFCFLDIRSPGLGDTAMYLCATQQGKGSPLHFGNGTRLTVT.

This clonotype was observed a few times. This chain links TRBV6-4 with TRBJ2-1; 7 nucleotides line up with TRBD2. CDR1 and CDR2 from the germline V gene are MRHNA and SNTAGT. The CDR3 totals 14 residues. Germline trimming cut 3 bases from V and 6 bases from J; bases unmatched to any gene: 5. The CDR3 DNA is TGTGCCAGCAGTGAGAGCGGGGAGGCCAATGAGCAGTTCTTC. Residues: CASSESGEANEQFF.

This CDR3 reads CSASGHGNEKLFF. CDR3 DNA sequence: TGCAGCGCATCCGGACATGGTAATGAAAAACTGTTTTTT. This chain joins TRBV29-1 and TRBJ1-4; weak D call: TRBD1 (5 bases). V was shortened by 7 bases and J by 4 bases, with 13 bases between the two germline ends. The germline gives CDR1 SQVTM, CDR2 ANQGSEA. The CDR3 contains 13 residues.

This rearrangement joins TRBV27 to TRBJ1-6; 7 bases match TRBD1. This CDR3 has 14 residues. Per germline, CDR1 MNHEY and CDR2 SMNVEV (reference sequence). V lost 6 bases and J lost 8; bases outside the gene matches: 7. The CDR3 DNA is TGTGCCAGCAGCCCCGACAGGGCCCATTCACCCCTCCACTTT. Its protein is CASSPDRAHSPLHF.

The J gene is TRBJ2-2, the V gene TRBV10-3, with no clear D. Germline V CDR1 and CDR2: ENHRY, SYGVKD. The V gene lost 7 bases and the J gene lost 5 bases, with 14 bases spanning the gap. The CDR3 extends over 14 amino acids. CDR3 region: CAITPGTGTGELFF. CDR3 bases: TGTGCCATCACCCCTGGTACTGGGACCGGGGAGCTGTTTTTT.

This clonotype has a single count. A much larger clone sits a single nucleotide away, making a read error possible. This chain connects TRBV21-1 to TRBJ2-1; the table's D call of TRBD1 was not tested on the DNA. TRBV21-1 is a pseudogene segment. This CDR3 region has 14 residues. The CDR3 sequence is CASSKRQGTYEQFF. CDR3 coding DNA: TGTGCCAGCAGCAAAAGACAGGGGACCTACGAGCAGTTCTTC.

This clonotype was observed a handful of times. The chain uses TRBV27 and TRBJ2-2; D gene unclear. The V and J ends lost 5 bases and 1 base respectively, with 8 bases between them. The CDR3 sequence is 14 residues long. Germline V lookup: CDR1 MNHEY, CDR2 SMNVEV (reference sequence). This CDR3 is CASSLGLNTGELFF. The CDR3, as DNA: TGTGCCAGCAGTCTGGGGTTGAACACCGGGGAGCTGTTTTTT.

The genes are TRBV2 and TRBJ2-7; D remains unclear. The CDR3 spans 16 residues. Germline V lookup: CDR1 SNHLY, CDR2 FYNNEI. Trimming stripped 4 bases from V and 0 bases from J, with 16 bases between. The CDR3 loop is CASSGPRTRSSYEQYF. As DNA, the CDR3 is TGTGCCAGCAGTGGCCCCAGAACAAGGAGCTCCTACGAGCAGTACTTC.